This paragraph covers one T cell receptor (beta chain) sequence. The record originates from a study of blood T cell repertoires in COVID-19. The germline V gene has CDR1 LNHDA and CDR2 SQIVND (reference sequence). Trimming removed 2 bases at V and 5 bases at J, with 8 bases between. The CDR3 length is 13 residues. Only in-frame clones appear in the TCRdb table, and some are missing; sequencing was by immunoSEQ multiplex PCR. The sample records around 220,000 clones, 80% to 90% being singletons. Sequencing was carried out using peripheral blood. The V gene is TRBV19, the J gene TRBJ2-3, with D possibly TRBD1 on 5 matching bases. This TCR derives from a woman aged 50 to 65 with acute or convalescent COVID-19. The CDR3 spells CASSIQGLDTQYF. The CDR3 DNA reads TGTGCCAGTAGTATACAGGGTTTAGATACGCAGTATTTT. The whole variable domain, remainder taken from reference TRBV19 and TRBJ2-3, is DGGITQSPKYLFRKEGQNVTLSCEQNLNHDAMYWYRQDPGQGLRLIYYSQIVNDFQKGDIAEGYSVSREKKESFPLTVTSAQKNPTAFYLCASSIQGLDTQYFGPGTRLTVL.